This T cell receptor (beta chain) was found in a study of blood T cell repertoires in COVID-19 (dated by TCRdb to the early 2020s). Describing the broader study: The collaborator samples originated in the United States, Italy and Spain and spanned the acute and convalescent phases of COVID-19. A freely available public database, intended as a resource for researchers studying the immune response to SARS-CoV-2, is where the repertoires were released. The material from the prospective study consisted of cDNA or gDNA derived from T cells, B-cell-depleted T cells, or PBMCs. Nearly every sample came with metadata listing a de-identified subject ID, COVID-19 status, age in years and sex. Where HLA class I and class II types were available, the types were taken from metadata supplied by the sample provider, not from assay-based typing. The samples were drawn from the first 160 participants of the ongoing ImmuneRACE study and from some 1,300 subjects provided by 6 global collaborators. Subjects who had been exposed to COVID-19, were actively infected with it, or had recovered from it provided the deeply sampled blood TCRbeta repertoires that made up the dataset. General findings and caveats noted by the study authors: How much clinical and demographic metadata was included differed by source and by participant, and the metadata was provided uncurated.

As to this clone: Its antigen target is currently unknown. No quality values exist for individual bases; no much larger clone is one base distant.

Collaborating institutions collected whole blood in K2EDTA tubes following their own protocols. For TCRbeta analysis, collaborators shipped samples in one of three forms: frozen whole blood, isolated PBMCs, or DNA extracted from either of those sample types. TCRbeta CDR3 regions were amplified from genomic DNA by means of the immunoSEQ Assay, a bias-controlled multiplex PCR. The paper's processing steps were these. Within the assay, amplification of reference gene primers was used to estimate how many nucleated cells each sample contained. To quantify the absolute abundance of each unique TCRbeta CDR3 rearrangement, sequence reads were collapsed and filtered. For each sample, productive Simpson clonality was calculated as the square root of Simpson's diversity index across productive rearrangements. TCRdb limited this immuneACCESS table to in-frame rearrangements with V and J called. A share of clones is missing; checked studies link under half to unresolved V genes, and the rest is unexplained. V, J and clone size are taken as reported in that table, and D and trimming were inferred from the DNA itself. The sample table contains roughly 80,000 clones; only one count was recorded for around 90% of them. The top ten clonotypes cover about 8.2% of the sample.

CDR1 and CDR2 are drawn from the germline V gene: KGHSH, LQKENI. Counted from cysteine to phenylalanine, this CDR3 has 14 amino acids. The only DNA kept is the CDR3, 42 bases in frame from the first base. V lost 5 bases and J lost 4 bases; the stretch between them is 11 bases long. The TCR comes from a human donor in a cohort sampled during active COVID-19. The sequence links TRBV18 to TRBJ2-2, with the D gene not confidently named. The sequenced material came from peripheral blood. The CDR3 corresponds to CASSNRESTGELFF. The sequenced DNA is TGTGCCAGCTCAAACCGAGAGTCCACCGGGGAGCTGTTTTTT.